A single sample is the source of the 24 T cell receptor beta chains below, sequenced in a study of T cells in Graves' hyperthyroidism and ophthalmopathy. TCR beta CDR3 regions were amplified from RNA. Using the HTBI primer set, a first-round RT-PCR was run on the TCR CDR3. TCRdb ran MiXCR on the multiplex PCR reads and lists one entry per CDR3 protein. In the table there are 600,000 to 900,000 distinct CDR3 sequences, about a sixth of which are singletons. Sequencing input: blood. Receptor source: a young man with Graves' hyperthyroidism.

This clonotype has a handful of counts. This rearrangement joins TRBV6-1 to TRBJ2-2, with 10 bases aligning to TRBD2. Germline lookup yields CDR1 MNHNS and CDR2 SASEGT. The V gene end was trimmed by 7 bases and the J gene end by 9 bases; junction bases not matched to a gene: 8. This CDR3 is 14 amino acids long. CDR3 DNA: TGTGCCAGCATTCCGGGACTAGCGTCTTGGGAGCTGTTTTTT. Translated: CASIPGLASWELFF.

This clonotype came up many times. CDR3 loop: CSAQMRTGRLTYEQYF. For the CDR3, the DNA is TGCAGTGCTCAAATGCGGACAGGGAGGCTTACCTACGAGCAGTACTTC. The chain uses TRBV20-1 and TRBJ2-7; 8 bases are a match to TRBD1. CDR3 size: 16 residues. Germline V lookup: CDR1 DFQATT, CDR2 SNEGSKA (reference sequence). Unmatched junction bases numbered 14, after V lost 5 bases and J lost 2 bases.

This clonotype turned up a few times. J is TRBJ1-2 and V is TRBV7-9; 7 bases line up with TRBD1. Germline CDR1 reads SEHNR; CDR2 reads FQNEAQ (reference sequence). V trimming: 2 bases; J trimming: 2 bases; junction bases outside the gene matches: 2. The CDR3 has 14 residues. The CDR3 DNA reads as TGTGCCAGCAGCTTATTAGGGGGCAACTATGGCTACACCTTC. This sequence encodes CASSLLGGNYGYTF.

The genes are TRBV7-2 and TRBJ2-1; 10 bases are shared with TRBD2. V dropped 5 bases and J dropped 4; count of bases not matched to a gene: 5. From germline, CDR1 is SGHTA and CDR2 FQGNSA. This CDR3 has 15 amino acids. CDR3 amino acids: CASSTGLADYNEQFF. The CDR3 nucleotides read TGTGCCAGCAGCACCGGACTAGCGGATTACAATGAGCAGTTCTTC.

This clonotype came up many times. The rearrangement joins TRBV20-1 to TRBJ2-1, with D possibly called TRBD1 or TRBD2 (5 bases each). The CDR3 is 14 amino acids. Between the trimmed V and J ends, which lost 6 bases and 3 bases, there was a span of 15 bases. The V gene's germline CDR1 is DFQATT and CDR2 SNEGSKA (reference sequence). The CDR3 nucleotides read TGCAGTGCGCAGACCGGGGCGATCTACAATGAGCAGTTCTTC. Translation: CSAQTGAIYNEQFF.

The V gene is TRBV11-2, the J gene TRBJ2-4, with TRBD2 matching over 13 bases. There are 19 residues in the CDR3. CDR1 is SGHAT, CDR2 FQNNGV, per germline. J gave up 2 bases and V 6 bases, and 13 bases lay outside the gene matches. This CDR3 is CASSPGTSGASWPKNIQYF. CDR3 in DNA: TGTGCCAGCAGTCCCGGGACTAGCGGGGCTTCCTGGCCCAAAAACATTCAGTACTTC.

This chain uses TRBV3-1 with TRBJ2-5; a possible D gene is TRBD2 (6 bases). This CDR3 comprises 14 residues. Trimming pared 4 bases from V and 5 bases from J, leaving 14 bases between. Germline CDR1 and CDR2: LGHDT and YNNKEL (reference sequence). The CDR3 bases are TGTGCCAGCAGCCCGTGGAGGGAGTGGGAGACCCAGTACTTC. It codes for CASSPWREWETQYF.

The CDR3 region has the DNA TGTGCCATCAGTGAGTCGACTAGCGGCACCGGGGAGCTGTTTTTT. The encoded protein is CAISESTSGTGELFF. The chain recombines TRBV10-3 with TRBJ2-2; TRBD2 matches 9 bases. The germline gives CDR1 ENHRY, CDR2 SYGVKD. The CDR3 covers 15 residues. The trim removed 0 bases at V and 4 bases at J, leaving 0 bases unmatched.

This sequence joins TRBV12-3 or TRBV12-4 and TRBJ2-3; no clear D. The CDR3 has 14 amino acids. Trimming took off 0 bases at V and 7 bases at J, with 11 bases between the two ends. The CDR3 is CASSLAHEVYTQYF. The CDR3 DNA sequence: TGTGCCAGCAGTTTAGCGCATGAAGTATATACGCAGTATTTT.

The chain employs TRBV20-1 and TRBJ2-2; 9 bases agree with TRBD2. The CDR3 consists of 16 residues. With V trimmed by 5 bases and J by 0 bases, 7 bases remained unmatched. Germline V CDR1 and CDR2: DFQATT, SNEGSKA (reference sequence). The CDR3 region is CSAPPAGGTNTGELFF. CDR3 bases: TGCAGTGCTCCGCCCGCGGGAGGGACGAACACCGGGGAGCTGTTTTTT.

This clonotype has a handful of counts. The chain couples TRBV6-2 or TRBV6-3 to TRBJ1-1, with D tentatively TRBD1 (5 bases). This CDR3 is built from 13 residues. V was shortened by 8 bases and J by 4 bases, with 14 bases between the two germline ends. CDR1 is MNHEY, CDR2 SVGEGT, per germline. CDR3 nucleotides: TGTGCCAGCGGCTGGGGGGGGGGCACTGAAGCTTTCTTT. It is translated as CASGWGGGTEAFF.

Worth noting for this clonotype: One base away lies a much larger clone, so this may be a sequencing read error. This chain joins TRBV2 and TRBJ2-1; 10 bases line up with TRBD2. The DNA matches TRBJ2-7 better at its end, which makes the J call doubtful. CDR3 size: 14 residues. CDR1 is SNHLY, CDR2 FYNNEI, per germline. The CDR3 nucleotides are TGTGCCAGCGGCCTAGCGGGAGTTGGTAATGAGCAGTACTTC. It yields the protein CASGLAGVGNEQYF.

J is TRBJ2-1 and V is TRBV11-3; 10 bases are a match to TRBD2. This CDR3 spans 15 amino acids. Germline CDR1 is SGHNT and CDR2 is YENEEA. J lost 13 bases, V lost 5 bases, and 14 bases had no gene match. The CDR3 loop is CASSPGGGLAGDQFF. CDR3 in DNA: TGTGCCAGCAGCCCCGGCGGGGGGCTAGCGGGAGATCAGTTCTTC.

This clonotype was observed many times. V and J are TRBV6-1 and TRBJ2-7; no firm D call. CDR3 size: 13 residues. Deletions cut 2 bases from V and 2 bases from J, with 7 bases between. The germline V gene encodes CDR1 MNHNS and CDR2 SASEGT. The CDR3 protein is CASSEQTPYEQYF. DNA of the CDR3: TGTGCCAGCAGTGAACAGACCCCCTACGAGCAGTACTTC.

This clonotype was observed at least ten times. The chain links TRBV28 to TRBJ2-7; 7 positions agree with TRBD1. Trimming cost V 6 bases and J 0 bases; bases outside gene matches: 8. The CDR3 extends over 15 amino acids. Germline CDR1 is MDHEN and CDR2 is SYDVKM. The DNA for the CDR3 is TGTGCCAGCAGCTTACACAGGGGTGGCTCCTACGAGCAGTACTTC. It yields the protein CASSLHRGGSYEQYF.

This clonotype occurred many times. V gene TRBV7-8 combines with J gene TRBJ2-1, with TRBD2 matching over 14 bases. Trimming cost V 7 bases and J 6 bases; bases outside gene matches: 8. Germline V gene sequence: CDR1 SGHVS, CDR2 FQNEAQ. The CDR3 is made up of 16 amino acids. The CDR3 is CASMRLGTSGSNEQFF. The CDR3 coding sequence is TGTGCCAGCATGCGCCTCGGGACTAGCGGGAGCAATGAGCAGTTCTTC.

This clonotype appeared many times. The V call is TRBV5-1, the J call TRBJ2-1; 7 bases are shared with TRBD2. Germline lookup yields CDR1 SGHRS and CDR2 YFSETQ. V shed 0 bases, J shed 4 bases, and the junction held 7 bases outside the gene matches. The CDR3 loop spans 16 amino acids. CDR3 bases: TGCGCCAGCAGCTTGGATCGCGGGAGCGGTTACAATGAGCAGTTCTTC. Translation: CASSLDRGSGYNEQFF.

This clonotype has just a few counts. The CDR3 protein is CASLGLSTRQDTQYF. The DNA for the CDR3 is TGTGCCAGCCTAGGGTTAAGTACTCGGCAAGATACGCAGTATTTT. This chain joins TRBV7-2 and TRBJ2-3; the D is unclear. Germline V gene data show CDR1 as SGHTA and CDR2 as FQGNSA. This CDR3 has 15 amino acids. V was cut by 8 bases and J by 5 bases, with 20 bases left in between.

This clonotype appeared a few times. This chain joins TRBV7-9 and TRBJ2-3, with a weak D call TRBD1 (5 bases). This CDR3 comprises 14 residues. In germline, CDR1 is SEHNR, CDR2 FQNEAQ (reference sequence). Trimming pared 1 base from V and 4 bases from J, leaving 9 bases between. The CDR3 here is CASSLVLGPDTQYF. The CDR3 nucleotides read TGTGCCAGCAGCTTAGTGTTGGGGCCAGATACGCAGTATTTT.

This clonotype was seen at least ten times. This chain joins TRBV7-2 and TRBJ2-7; 8 nucleotides agree with TRBD1. Germline lookup yields CDR1 SGHTA and CDR2 FQGNSA. Trimming at V came to 5 bases and at J to 7 bases, leaving 10 bases not matched to a gene. This CDR3 is 14 amino acids long. The CDR3 DNA reads as TGTGCCAGCAGCCGGACAGGGATGAGTAGTGAGCAGTACTTC. Translation: CASSRTGMSSEQYF.

Many counts were recorded for this clonotype. This rearrangement joins TRBV20-1 to TRBJ1-2; D is ambiguous. V lost 3 bases, J lost 4 bases, and 15 bases lay in between. CDR3 length equals 14 residues. Germline-derived CDR1 and CDR2 are DFQATT and SNEGSKA (reference sequence). The chain's CDR3 is CSASQPESSYGYTF. CDR3 bases: TGCAGTGCTAGCCAACCGGAAAGCAGCTATGGCTACACCTTC.

Many counts were recorded for this clonotype. This sequence joins TRBV20-1 and TRBJ2-3; 9 bases are a match to TRBD2. The V gene's germline CDR1 is DFQATT and CDR2 SNEGSKA (reference sequence). Trimming took 3 bases from V and 4 from J; bases not matched to a gene: 5. The CDR3 is 14 amino acids. This CDR3 reads CSARSGRRADTQYF. CDR3 DNA: TGCAGTGCTAGGAGCGGGAGGAGGGCAGATACGCAGTATTTT.

In its sample, this clonotype was seen many times. The gene calls are TRBV6-1 and TRBJ1-5, with D unresolved. The germline CDR1 and CDR2 sequences are MNHNS and SASEGT. Trimming removed 7 bases at V and 3 bases at J, with 10 bases between. The length of the CDR3 is 13 residues. The CDR3 protein is CASNLGNNQPQHF. CDR3 sequence (DNA): TGTGCCAGCAACCTGGGCAACAATCAGCCCCAGCATTTT.

The rearrangement links TRBV29-1 to TRBJ1-5, with a possible D match to TRBD1 (5 bases). Trimming stripped 6 bases from V and 6 bases from J, with 12 bases between. CDR3 size: 12 residues. Germline V gene sequence: CDR1 SQVTM, CDR2 ANQGSEA. The CDR3 reads CSVLTGGQPQHF. The CDR3 DNA follows: TGCAGCGTCCTCACAGGAGGTCAGCCCCAGCATTTT.